Sequencing of this TCR beta chain was carried out in a study of blood T cell repertoires in COVID-19. Generated by immunoSEQ multiplex PCR, the TCRdb table keeps only in-frame clones and is missing some. The sample lists some 230,000 clones; approximately 84% were seen once. The CDR3 sequence is 12 residues long. V was cut by 4 bases and J by 5 bases, with 7 bases left in between. Looked up from germline, CDR1 is SGHRS and CDR2 is YFSETQ. The chain combines TRBV5-1 with TRBJ2-1; D is undetermined. The material sequenced was PBMCs or T cells enriched from blood (not recorded which). The clonotype originates from a man aged 40-49 years who had recovered from COVID-19. CDR3 DNA: TGCGCCAGCAGCCCAACTGACAATGAGCAGTTCTTC. It encodes CASSPTDNEQFF.